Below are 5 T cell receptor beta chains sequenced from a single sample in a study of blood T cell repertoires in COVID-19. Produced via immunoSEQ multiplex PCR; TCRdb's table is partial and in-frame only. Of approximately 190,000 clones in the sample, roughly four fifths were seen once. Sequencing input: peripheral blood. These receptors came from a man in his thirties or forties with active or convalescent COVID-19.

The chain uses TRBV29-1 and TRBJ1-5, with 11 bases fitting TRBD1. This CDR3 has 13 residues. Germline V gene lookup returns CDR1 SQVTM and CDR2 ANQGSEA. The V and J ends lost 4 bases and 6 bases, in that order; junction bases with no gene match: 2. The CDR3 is CSVVGTGGQPQHF. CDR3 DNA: TGCAGCGTTGTAGGGACAGGGGGTCAGCCCCAGCATTTT.

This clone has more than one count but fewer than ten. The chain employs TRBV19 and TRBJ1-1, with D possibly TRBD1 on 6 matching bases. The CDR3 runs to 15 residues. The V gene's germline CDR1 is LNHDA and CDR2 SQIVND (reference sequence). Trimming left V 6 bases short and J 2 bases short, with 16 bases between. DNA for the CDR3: TGTGCCAGTAGAACAGGGAGCCCCGGAAACACTGAAGCTTTCTTT. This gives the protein CASRTGSPGNTEAFF.

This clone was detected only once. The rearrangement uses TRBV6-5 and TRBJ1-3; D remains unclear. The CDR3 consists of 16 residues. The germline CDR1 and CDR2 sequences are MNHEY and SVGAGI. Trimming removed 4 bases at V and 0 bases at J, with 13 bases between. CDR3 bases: TGTGCCAGCAGTTTCACCGCAGGCAGCTCTGGAAACACCATATATTTT. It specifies CASSFTAGSSGNTIYF.

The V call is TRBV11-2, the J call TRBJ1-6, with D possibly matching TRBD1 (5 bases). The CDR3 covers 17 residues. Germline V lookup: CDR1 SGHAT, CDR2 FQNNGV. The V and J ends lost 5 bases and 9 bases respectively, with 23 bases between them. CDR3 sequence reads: CASSATGTQVGGSPLHF. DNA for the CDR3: TGTGCCAGCAGCGCCACCGGGACTCAGGTTGGGGGTTCACCCCTCCACTTT.

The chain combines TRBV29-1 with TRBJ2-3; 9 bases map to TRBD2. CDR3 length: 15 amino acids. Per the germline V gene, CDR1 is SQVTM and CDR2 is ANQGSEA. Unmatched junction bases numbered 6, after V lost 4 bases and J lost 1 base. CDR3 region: CSVVVLAGRTDTQYF. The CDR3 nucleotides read TGCAGCGTTGTCGTGCTAGCGGGACGCACAGATACGCAGTATTTT.